This T cell receptor beta chain was recorded in a study of OX40 agonist ivuxolimab in advanced cancers. Whole-study findings and limits: Some nonresponders additionally presented with little normalized T-cell clonal expansion. Among the lowest peripheral clonal expansion occurred in 0.1-3.0 mg/kg partial responders.

Germline CDR1 reads SGHDN; CDR2 reads FVKESK. CDR3 length equals 13 residues. Trimming cost V 5 bases and J 13 bases, with 15 bases left between them. Remarks on this clone: What it recognizes is unknown.

TCRdb's copy holds only in-frame clones and misses some; the assay was immunoSEQ multiplex PCR. The repertoire holds 50,000 to 75,000 clones, with 70% to 90% as singletons. The chain employs TRBV14 and TRBJ1-6; D perhaps matches TRBD1 (5 bases). The sequence was obtained from an adult with an advanced solid tumor such as melanoma, head and neck, liver or kidney cancer. This sample comprised CD4+ or CD8+ T cells sorted from blood, obtained in a trial of the OX40 agonist ivuxolimab. This chain's CDR3 is CASSGQGGSPLHF. CDR3 nucleotides: TGTGCCAGCAGCGGCCAGGGTGGATCCCCCCTCCACTTT.